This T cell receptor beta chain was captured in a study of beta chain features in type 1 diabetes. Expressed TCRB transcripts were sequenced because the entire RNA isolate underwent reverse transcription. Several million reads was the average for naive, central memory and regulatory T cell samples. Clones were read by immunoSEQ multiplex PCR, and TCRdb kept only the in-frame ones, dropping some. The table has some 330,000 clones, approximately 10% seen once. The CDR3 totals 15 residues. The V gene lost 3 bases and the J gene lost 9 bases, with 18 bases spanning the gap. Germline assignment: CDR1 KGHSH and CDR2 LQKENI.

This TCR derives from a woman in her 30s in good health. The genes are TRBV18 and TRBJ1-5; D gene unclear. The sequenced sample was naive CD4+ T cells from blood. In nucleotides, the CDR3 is TGTGCCAGCTCACCGATACGGACTCCCTCATGGCCCCAGCATTTT. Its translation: CASSPIRTPSWPQHF.